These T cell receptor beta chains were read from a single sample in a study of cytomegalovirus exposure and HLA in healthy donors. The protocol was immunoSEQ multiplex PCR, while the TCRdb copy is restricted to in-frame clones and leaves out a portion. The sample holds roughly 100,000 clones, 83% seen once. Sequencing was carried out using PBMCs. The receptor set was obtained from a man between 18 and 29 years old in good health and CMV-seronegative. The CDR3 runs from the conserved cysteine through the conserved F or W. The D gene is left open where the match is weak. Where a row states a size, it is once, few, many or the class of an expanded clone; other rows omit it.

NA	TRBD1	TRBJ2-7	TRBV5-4	TGTGCCAGCAGCTTGGCCACCGGGACAGGGCCCGGTACTTCCTACGAGCAGTACTTC	CASSLATGTGPGTSYEQYF
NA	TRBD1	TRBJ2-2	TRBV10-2	TGCGCCAGCGGTACCGGGACAGCGGCGAACACCGGGGAGCTGTTTTTT	CASGTGTAANTGELFF
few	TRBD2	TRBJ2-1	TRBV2	TGTGCCAGCATTCCCGAGCGGGATTACAATGAGCAGTTCTTC	CASIPERDYNEQFF
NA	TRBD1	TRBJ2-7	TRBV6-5	TGTGCCAGCAAGGCACTCCGGGACAGGGTGTACTTC	CASKALRDRVYF
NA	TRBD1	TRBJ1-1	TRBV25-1	TGTGCCAGCAGTGATACCAGGACAGGGCGGGGCACTGAAGCTTTCTTT	CASSDTRTGRGTEAFF
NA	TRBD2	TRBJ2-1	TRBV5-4	TGTGCCAGCAGCTTAACAAGCGGGATTCCCCCCAATGAGCAGTTCTTC	CASSLTSGIPPNEQFF
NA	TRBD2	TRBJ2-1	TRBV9	TGTGCCAGCAGCGCATCGGGACTAGCGGGTTTGAGGGATGAGCAGTTCTTC	CASSASGLAGLRDEQFF
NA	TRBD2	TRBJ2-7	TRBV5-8	TGTGCCAGCAGCGAGATACTAGCGGGACGTTACGAGCAGTACTTC	CASSEILAGRYEQYF
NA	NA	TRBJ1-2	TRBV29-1	TGCAGCGTTGATTTCCCGGCGGGTGGCTACACCTTC	CSVDFPAGGYTF
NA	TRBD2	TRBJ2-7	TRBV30	TGTGGAGCGGGATTGTACGAGCAGTACTTC	CGAGLYEQYF
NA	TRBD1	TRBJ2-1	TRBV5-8	TGTGCCAGCAGTTCCGGGACAGGTGTGAGCTCCTACAATGAGCAGTTCTTC	CASSSGTGVSSYNEQFF
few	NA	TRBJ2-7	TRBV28	TGTGCCAGCGGCCGGGGATTCTACGAGCAGTACTTC	CASGRGFYEQYF
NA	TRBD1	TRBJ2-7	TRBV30	TGTGCCTGGAGTGTACAGGGGGCCTCCGAGCAGTACTTC	CAWSVQGASEQYF
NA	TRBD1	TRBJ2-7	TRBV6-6	TGTGCCAGCAGCCTCGGACAGGGGGCGAAGTCCTACGAGCAGTACTTC	CASSLGQGAKSYEQYF
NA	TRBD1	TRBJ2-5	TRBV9	TGTGCCAGCAGCGGGACAGGGGGCGGGGAGACCCAGTACTTC	CASSGTGGGETQYF
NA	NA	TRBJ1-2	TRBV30	TGTGCCTCCGTCCCGGGGGGCTATGGCTACACCTTC	CASVPGGYGYTF
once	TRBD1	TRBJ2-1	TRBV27	TGTGCCAGCAGTCCCCGACAGGGAAAGTACAATGAGCAGTTCTTC	CASSPRQGKYNEQFF
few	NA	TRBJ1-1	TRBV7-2	TGTGCCAGCAGTCCTCAGGGTCGGACTGAAGCTTTCTTT	CASSPQGRTEAFF
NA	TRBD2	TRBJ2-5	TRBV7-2	TGTGCCAGCAGCTCCCAGCCCCTACTAGCGGGGGAAGAGACCCAGTACTTC	CASSSQPLLAGEETQYF
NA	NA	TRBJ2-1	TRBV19	TGTGCCAGTAGTATAGATGTAGGGGACAATGAGCAGTTCTTC	CASSIDVGDNEQFF
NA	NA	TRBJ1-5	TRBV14	TGTGCCAGCAGCCAAGATATCTCTATTTATTGGGCCACTCAGAATCAGCCCCAGCATTTT	CASSQDISIYWATQNQPQHF
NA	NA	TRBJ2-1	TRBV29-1	TGCAGCGTTGTCCAGGGGCACAATGAGCAGTTCTTC	CSVVQGHNEQFF
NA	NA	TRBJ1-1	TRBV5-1	TGCGCCAGCAGCTTGGCCACAGTAAACACTGAAGCTTTCTTT	CASSLATVNTEAFF
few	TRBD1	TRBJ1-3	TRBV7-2	TGTGCCAGCAGCTTCCAGGGGGCGCGTTCGAACACCATATATTTT	CASSFQGARSNTIYF
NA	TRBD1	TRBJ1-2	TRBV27	TGTGCCAGCAGTCCGACAGGGGGCTCTCCTGGCTACACCTTC	CASSPTGGSPGYTF
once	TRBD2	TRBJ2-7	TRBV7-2	TGTGCCAGCAGCTTCTTAGCGGGAGGGCCTCCCTCTCTCGAGCAGTACTTC	CASSFLAGGPPSLEQYF
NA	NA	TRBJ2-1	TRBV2	TGTGCCAGCAGTCCTAGATTAGCGGTCAATGAGCAGTTCTTC	CASSPRLAVNEQFF
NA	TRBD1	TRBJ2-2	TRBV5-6	TGTGCCAGCAGGTTAAGTGGGACAGTAAACACCGGGGAGCTGTTTTTT	CASRLSGTVNTGELFF
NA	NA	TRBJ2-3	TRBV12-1	TGTGCCAGCAGGGACAGGGGCACAGATACGCAGTATTTT	CASRDRGTDTQYF
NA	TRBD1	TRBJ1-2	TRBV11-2	TGTGCCAGCAGCCCCGGGACAGCACATAGCTACACCTTC	CASSPGTAHSYTF
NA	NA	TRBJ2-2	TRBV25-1	TGTGCCAGCAGTGAAAATCGGCGGGACAGCACGAACACCGGGGAGCTGTTTTTT	CASSENRRDSTNTGELFF
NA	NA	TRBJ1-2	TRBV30	TGTGCCTGGAGTTCCGGACAGTATGGCTACACCTTC	CAWSSGQYGYTF
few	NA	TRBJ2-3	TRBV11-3	TGTGCCAGCAGCAATCTAGCGGATACGCAGTATTTT	CASSNLADTQYF
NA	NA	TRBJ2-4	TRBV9	TGTGCCAGCAGCGTAGCGGGTATGCCGGGAGACATTCAGTACTTC	CASSVAGMPGDIQYF
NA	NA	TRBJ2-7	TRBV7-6	TGTGCCAGCAGCTTAGGGGGGACAAGTGTGGAGCAGTACTTC	CASSLGGTSVEQYF
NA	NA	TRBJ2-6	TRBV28	TGTGCCAGCTCACAGGGCGGGTCTGGGGCCAACGTCCTGACTTTC	CASSQGGSGANVLTF
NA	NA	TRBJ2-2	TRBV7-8	TGTGCCAGCAGCCCGGGGAGTTTGCCCGGGGAGCTGTTTTTT	CASSPGSLPGELFF
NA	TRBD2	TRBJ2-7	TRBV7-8	TGTGCCAGCAGCCTCTTAGCGGGAGTGGGCTACGAGCAGTACTTC	CASSLLAGVGYEQYF
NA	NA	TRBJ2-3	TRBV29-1	TGCAGCGTTGTTCTCGCGCGTGGCACAGATACGCAGTATTTT	CSVVLARGTDTQYF
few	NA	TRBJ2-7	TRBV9	TGTGCCAGCAGCGTAAACAGCCACCACTCCTACGAGCAGTACTTC	CASSVNSHHSYEQYF
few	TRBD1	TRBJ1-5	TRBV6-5	TGTGCCAGCAGCCTTGGGACAGGCAATCAGCCCCAGCATTTT	CASSLGTGNQPQHF
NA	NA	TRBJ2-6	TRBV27	TGTGCCAGCAAGGGACTCGAAGTAGCTGGGGCCAACGTCCTGACTTTC	CASKGLEVAGANVLTF
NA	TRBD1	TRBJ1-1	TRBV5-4	TGTGCCAGCAGTCTACAGGGGTATGAAGCTTTCTTT	CASSLQGYEAFF
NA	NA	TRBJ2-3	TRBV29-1	TGCAGCGTTGAACTCACAGATACGCAGTATTTT	CSVELTDTQYF
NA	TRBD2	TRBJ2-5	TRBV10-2	TGCGCCAGCAGTGAGGGGATGGCTAGCGGTAACCAAGAGACCCAGTACTTC	CASSEGMASGNQETQYF
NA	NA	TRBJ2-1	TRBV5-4	TGTGCCAGCAGCTCCGCTCGGGAGAACTACAATGAGCAGTTCTTC	CASSSARENYNEQFF
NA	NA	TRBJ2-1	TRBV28	TGTGCCAGCAGTCCCCCGAACGGAGCTTACAATGAGCAGTTCTTC	CASSPPNGAYNEQFF
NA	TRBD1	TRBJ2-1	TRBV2	TGTGCCAGCAGCCCAACTGGCAGGGGGAGAGTCTACAATGAGCAGTTCTTC	CASSPTGRGRVYNEQFF
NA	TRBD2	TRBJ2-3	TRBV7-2	TGTGCCAGCAGGCGGGAGGGCCTAGCTGTAGATACGCAGTATTTT	CASRREGLAVDTQYF
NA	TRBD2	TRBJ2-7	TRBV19	TGTGCCAGTAGCGCCACCGGGACTAGCGGGAGCGAGCAGTACTTC	CASSATGTSGSEQYF
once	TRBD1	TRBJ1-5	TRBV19	TGTGCCAGTAGGCCAGGGGGTAGGAGCAATCAGCCCCAGCATTTT	CASRPGGRSNQPQHF
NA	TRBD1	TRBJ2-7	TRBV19	TGTGCCAGTAGTCTGACAGGGGTCTACGAGCAGTACTTC	CASSLTGVYEQYF
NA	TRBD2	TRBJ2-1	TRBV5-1	TGCGCCAGCAGCGCACGACTAGGCGGGAGTTACAATGAGCAGTTCTTC	CASSARLGGSYNEQFF
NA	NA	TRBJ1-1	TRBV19	TGTGCCAGTAGGCCAGGGAACACTGAAGCTTTCTTT	CASRPGNTEAFF